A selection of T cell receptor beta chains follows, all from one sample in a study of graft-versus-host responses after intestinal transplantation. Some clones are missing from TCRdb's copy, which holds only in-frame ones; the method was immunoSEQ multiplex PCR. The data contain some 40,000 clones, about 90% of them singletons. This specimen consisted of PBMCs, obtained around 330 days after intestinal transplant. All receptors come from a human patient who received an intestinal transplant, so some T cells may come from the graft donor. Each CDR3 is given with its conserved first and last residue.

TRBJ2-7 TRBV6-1 CASSEAFYEQYF
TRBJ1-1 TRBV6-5 CASSYSGEAFF
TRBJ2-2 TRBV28 CASKRGTGELFF
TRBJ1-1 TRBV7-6 CASSPGGGTEAFF
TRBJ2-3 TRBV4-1 CASSQVMAGTDTQYF
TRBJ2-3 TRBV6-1 CASRRTGADTQYF
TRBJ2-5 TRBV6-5 CASSYNGGGPETQYF
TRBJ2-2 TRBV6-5 CASSLPWGGTGELFF
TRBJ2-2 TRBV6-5 CASSLGQLNTGELFF
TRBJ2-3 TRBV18 CASSPSSQPGGTDTQYF
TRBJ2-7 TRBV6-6 CASSYGYSYEQYF
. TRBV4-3 CASSQSGTGYYEQYF
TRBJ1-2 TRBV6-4 CASSDSPGRSGYTF
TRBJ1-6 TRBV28 CASRESSYNSPLHF